The 21 T cell receptor beta chains in this list originate from one sample, sequenced in a study of neurological immune-mediated disorders (dated by TCRdb to the late 2010s). Library generation was performed with 5' RACE. The reads were generated on an Illumina HiSeq 2500. TCRdb reworked the public reads: Q25 trimming with fastp, MiXCR clone assembly, productive beta chains retained. Rows matching on CDR3 protein sequence are summarized as one entry with the most common DNA and genes. This sample comprises approximately 48,000 distinct CDR3 sequences, around 17% of them detected only once. The ten largest clones represent under 4.5% of the sample. The material sequenced was PBMCs. All receptors derive from a man in his sixties in good health.

V usage is TRBV14 and J usage is TRBJ1-2; 9 bases agree with TRBD1. The V gene end was trimmed by 4 bases and the J gene end by 6 bases; junction bases not matched to a gene: 6. Germline CDR1 SGHDN, CDR2 FVKESK. This CDR3 spans 14 amino acids. The CDR3 loop is CASSRVWTGDGYTF. The CDR3 nucleotides are TGTGCCAGCAGCCGCGTATGGACAGGGGATGGCTACACCTTC. The full variable domain, rest sourced from reference TRBV14 and TRBJ1-2, is EAGVTQFPSHSVIEKGQTVTLRCDPISGHDNLYWYRRVMGKEIKFLLHFVKESKQDESGMPNNRFLAERTGGTYSTLKVQPAELEDSGVYFCASSRVWTGDGYTFGSGTRLTVV.

This clonotype was seen repeatedly, ten times or more. The chain combines TRBV4-2 with TRBJ2-2, with 7 bases that match TRBD2. CDR3 size: 17 residues. Germline values: CDR1 LGHNA, CDR2 YNFKEQ. With 2 bases clipped from V and 0 bases from J, the junction kept 6 bases outside the gene matches. CDR3 residues: CASSQSSGISNTGELFF. The CDR3 coding sequence is TGTGCCAGCAGCCAATCTAGCGGAATATCGAACACCGGGGAGCTGTTTTTT.

This clonotype was observed many times. The genes are TRBV29-1 and TRBJ2-5; D is unclear. V lost 2 bases to trimming and J lost 7 bases, with 14 bases between them. This CDR3 region has 13 residues. Germline V CDR1 and CDR2: SQVTM, ANQGSEA. CDR3 sequence: CSVEPHPDATQYF. The CDR3 DNA follows: TGCAGCGTTGAACCCCACCCGGACGCGACCCAGTACTTC.

For this clonotype: A read error may explain this, as a much larger clone is one base away. The genes are TRBV28 and TRBJ1-5, with D hard to call. Germline loops: CDR1 MDHEN, CDR2 SYDVKM. Trimming shortened V by 2 bases and J by 5 bases, and 7 bases separated the two germline ends. This CDR3 has 13 residues. CDR3 sequence: CASSLHYYQPQHF. CDR3 sequence (DNA): TGTGCCAGCAGTTTACATTATTATCAGCCCCAGCATTTT.

This clonotype was seen ten or more times. The gene calls are TRBV3-1 and TRBJ2-7; 9 nucleotides align to TRBD2. The CDR3 spans 14 residues. The trim removed 3 bases at V and 5 bases at J, leaving 5 bases unmatched. Germline V gives CDR1 LGHDT, CDR2 YNNKEL (reference sequence). The chain's CDR3 is CASSHGGRAHEQYF. DNA for the CDR3: TGTGCCAGCAGCCATGGCGGGAGGGCCCACGAGCAGTACTTC.

This clonotype was counted ten times or more. J is TRBJ1-1 and V is TRBV7-9, with 7 nucleotides matching TRBD1. The CDR3 runs 11 residues. The germline gives CDR1 SEHNR, CDR2 FQNEAQ (reference sequence). The CDR3 DNA is TGTGTATGGGCAGGGGGCACTGAAGCTTTCTTT. Translation: CVWAGGTEAFF.

This clonotype was found many times. The chain uses TRBV3-1 and TRBJ1-1; maybe TRBD1 (5 bases). Per germline, CDR1 LGHDT and CDR2 YNNKEL (reference sequence). The CDR3 has 17 amino acids. Trimming took off 0 bases at V and 5 bases at J, with 19 bases between the two ends. DNA for the CDR3: TGTGCCAGCAGCCAAGAGGGGCGGTGGATAACAGTGACTGAAGCTTTCTTT. Protein sequence: CASSQEGRWITVTEAFF.

This clonotype appeared a few times. The genes are TRBV5-6 and TRBJ2-5; either TRBD1 or TRBD2 may supply D (5 bases each). Trimming took off 3 bases at V and 5 bases at J, with 11 bases between the two ends. The CDR3 contains 13 residues. Germline CDR1 SGHDT, CDR2 YYEEEE. Written as DNA, the CDR3 is TGTGCCAGCAGCTCGAGGGGCGGGGAGACCCAGTACTTC. Translation: CASSSRGGETQYF.

At least ten counts were recorded for this clonotype. The chain combines TRBV29-1 with TRBJ2-1, with TRBD2 identical over 10 bases. This CDR3 contains 15 residues. Germline V gives CDR1 SQVTM, CDR2 ANQGSEA. J lost 4 bases, V lost 6 bases, and 9 bases had no gene match. The CDR3 nucleotides are TGCAGCGTCCGGGCTAGCGGGAGTTTTTACAATGAGCAGTTCTTC. Residues: CSVRASGSFYNEQFF.

This clonotype was seen ten or more times. The chain joins TRBV9 to TRBJ1-1; D not certain. Trimming removed 0 bases at V and 0 bases at J, with 3 bases between. The length of the CDR3 is 13 residues. CDR1 is SGDLS and CDR2 is YYNGEE in the germline V gene. CDR3 DNA: TGTGCCAGCAGCGTAGCAGTGAACACTGAAGCTTTCTTT. It codes for CASSVAVNTEAFF.

This clonotype was seen just once. The chain employs TRBV7-3 and TRBJ2-4, with a weak D call TRBD1 (5 bases). The V gene's germline CDR1 is SGHTA and CDR2 FQGTGA. V gave up 5 bases and J gave up 2 bases, with 13 bases separating them. CDR3 size: 15 residues. The CDR3 DNA reads as TGTGCCAGCAGCATACACCAGGGTTCCAAAAACATTCAGTACTTC. Its protein product is CASSIHQGSKNIQYF.

The gene calls are TRBV7-9 and TRBJ2-7; D gene ambiguous. The germline V gene has CDR1 SEHNR and CDR2 FQNEAQ (reference sequence). The CDR3 covers 12 residues. With 5 bases removed from V and 2 bases from J, the gap between germline ends came to 7 bases. The CDR3 here is CASSGSAYEQYF. DNA of the CDR3: TGTGCCAGCAGCGGATCTGCCTACGAGCAGTACTTC.

This clonotype was observed many times. The genes are TRBV20-1 and TRBJ1-2; D unresolved. The CDR3 is made up of 14 amino acids. From germline, CDR1 is DFQATT and CDR2 SNEGSKA (reference sequence). Trimming removed 1 base from V and 1 base from J, with 10 bases in between. The CDR3 DNA sequence: TGCAGTGCTAGAGTCCAGGACCATAACTATGGCTACACCTTC. Translating it yields CSARVQDHNYGYTF.

This clonotype occurred a few times. The rearrangement links TRBV27 to TRBJ2-7; D is possibly TRBD1 or TRBD2 (6 bases each). Germline CDR1 is MNHEY and CDR2 is SMNVEV (reference sequence). V lost 8 bases, J lost 0 bases, and 20 bases lay in between. CDR3 size: 16 residues. The CDR3 DNA is TGTGCCAGCTACCGCCGGGGACACGGGAGCTCCTACGAGCAGTACTTC. This sequence encodes CASYRRGHGSSYEQYF.

This clonotype was observed at least ten times. V gene TRBV3-1 combines with J gene TRBJ1-5, with a tentative D call TRBD1 (6 bases). The germline CDR1 and CDR2 sequences are LGHDT and YNNKEL (reference sequence). V lost 3 bases and J lost 2, with 11 bases in between. The CDR3 runs to 15 residues. For the CDR3, the DNA is TGTGCCAGCAGCCAGGGGCCAGGGGGCAATCAGCCCCAGCATTTT. It specifies CASSQGPGGNQPQHF.

This clonotype occurred many times. This chain's CDR3 is CASSQANQGAVYEQYF. The CDR3, as DNA: TGTGCCAGCAGCCAAGCTAACCAGGGAGCGGTTTACGAGCAGTACTTC. The chain recombines TRBV4-2 with TRBJ2-7, with D possibly called TRBD1 or TRBD2 (5 bases each). The CDR3 contains 16 residues. Per germline, CDR1 LGHNA and CDR2 YNFKEQ. The ends were cut back, 1 base at V and 4 bases at J, with 17 bases in the middle.

This clonotype has ten or more counts. The chain employs TRBV5-1 and TRBJ2-3, with 7 bases lining up with TRBD2. J lost 4 bases, V lost 4 bases, and 6 bases had no gene match. Germline V gives CDR1 SGHRS, CDR2 YFSETQ. The length of the CDR3 is 14 residues. CDR3: CASSSMTSSDTQYF. The DNA for the CDR3 is TGCGCCAGCAGCAGCATGACTAGCTCAGATACGCAGTATTTT.

This clonotype was counted at least ten times. The V and J genes are TRBV5-1 and TRBJ2-5, with 11 nucleotides matching TRBD2. The germline V gene encodes CDR1 SGHRS and CDR2 YFSETQ. The J segment lost 5 bases and the V segment lost 4 bases, leaving 7 bases of the junction unmatched. This CDR3 has 15 residues. The CDR3 coding sequence is TGCGCCAGCAGCCCGACTAGCGGGGCGAGGGAGACCCAGTACTTC. Protein: CASSPTSGARETQYF.

This clonotype was seen at least ten times. The chain uses TRBV5-1 and TRBJ2-2, with D perhaps matching TRBD2 (6 bases). Germline CDR1 reads SGHRS; CDR2 reads YFSETQ. V lost 4 bases, J lost 4 bases, and 14 bases lay in between. The CDR3 extends over 15 amino acids. CDR3 in amino acids: CASSPLTGATGELFF. DNA for the CDR3: TGCGCCAGCAGCCCCCTAACGGGAGCCACCGGGGAGCTGTTTTTT.

This clonotype was counted at least ten times. The rearrangement joins TRBV29-1 to TRBJ2-7, with 7 bases aligning to TRBD1. CDR3 length equals 12 residues. Germline assignment: CDR1 SQVTM and CDR2 ANQGSEA. Losses at the gene ends were 6 bases for V and 5 bases for J; bases not matched to a gene: 7. The CDR3 coding sequence is TGCAGCGTCTATGACAGGGCCCACGAGCAGTACTTC. Its protein product is CSVYDRAHEQYF.

In its sample, this clonotype was seen many times. J is TRBJ2-1 and V is TRBV2; 12 bases agree with TRBD2. The trim removed 4 bases at V and 10 bases at J, leaving 5 bases unmatched. The CDR3 loop spans 14 amino acids. Germline V gene data show CDR1 as SNHLY and CDR2 as FYNNEI. CDR3 amino acids: CASSGLAGVREQFF. The CDR3 DNA sequence: TGTGCCAGCAGTGGACTAGCGGGAGTAAGAGAGCAGTTCTTC.